Following are 29 T cell receptor beta chains from one sample sequenced in a study of CD8 T cells in ankylosing spondylitis. TCRdb reprocessed the 5' RACE reads with MiXCR, giving one entry per CDR3 protein. The sample holds 300,000 to 350,000 distinct CDR3 sequences, around 20% seen once. What was sequenced was blood, either unsorted or a sorted T cell fraction (not recorded which). Source of these receptors: a female donor with ankylosing spondylitis or in good health (not recorded which).

The chain couples TRBV4-3 to TRBJ1-2; no clear D gene. Trimming shortened V by 4 bases and J by 0 bases, and 9 bases separated the two germline ends. The CDR3 contains 14 residues. Germline V CDR1 and CDR2: LGHNA, YSLEER. CDR3 coding DNA: TGCGCCAGCAGCCTTCGGATTTCTAACTATGGCTACACCTTC. Encoded protein: CASSLRISNYGYTF.

This clonotype showed up just a few times. The genes are TRBV5-1 and TRBJ1-2, with 8 nucleotides matching TRBD1. Germline V gene lookup returns CDR1 SGHRS and CDR2 YFSETQ. With 3 bases clipped from V and 6 bases from J, the junction kept 7 bases outside the gene matches. The CDR3 has 14 amino acids. In DNA, the CDR3 is TGCGCCAGCAGCTCCGGACAGGGAGTGGATGGCTACACCTTC. Its protein is CASSSGQGVDGYTF.

This clonotype has only a few counts. V and J are TRBV7-8 and TRBJ2-1; D call uncertain. This CDR3 has 13 amino acids. V lost 7 bases and J lost 3, with 10 bases in between. From germline, CDR1 is SGHVS and CDR2 FQNEAQ. The CDR3 region has the DNA TGTGCCAGCAAGGCGGCAGGCTACAATGAGCAGTTCTTC. Its translation: CASKAAGYNEQFF.

The chain carries TRBV6-2 or TRBV6-3 and TRBJ1-1, with TRBD1 as a possible D gene (5 bases). The CDR3 length is 14 residues. V was pared by 0 bases and J by 7 bases, with 12 bases between. Per the germline V gene, CDR1 is MNHEY and CDR2 is SVGEGT. This CDR3 reads CASSYSFRDVEAFF. The CDR3 nucleotides are TGTGCCAGCAGTTACTCGTTCAGGGATGTTGAAGCTTTCTTT.

The sample holds many counts of this clonotype. J is TRBJ2-5 and V is TRBV29-1; 8 nucleotides align to TRBD2. CDR1 and CDR2 from the germline V gene are SQVTM and ANQGSEA. This CDR3 comprises 13 residues. The V and J ends lost 6 bases and 5 bases, in that order; junction bases with no gene match: 8. The CDR3: CSVRPLAGETQYF. The CDR3 bases are TGCAGCGTCCGTCCCCTAGCGGGCGAGACCCAGTACTTC. The variable domain in full, completed from reference TRBV29-1 and TRBJ2-5, reads SAVISQKPSRDICQRGTSLTIQCQVDSQVTMMFWYRQQPGQSLTLIATANQGSEATYESGFVIDKFPISRPNLTFSTLTVSNMSPEDSSIYLCSVRPLAGETQYFGPGTRLLVL.

This clonotype was detected a few times. The genes are TRBV28 and TRBJ1-5; TRBD1 matches 7 bases. Germline CDR1 and CDR2: MDHEN and SYDVKM. J was trimmed by 7 bases and V by 6 bases; bases with no gene match: 12. There are 15 residues in the CDR3. The CDR3, as DNA: TGTGCCAGCAGCTTCGACAGGGATGGTATCCAGCCCCAGCATTTT. It encodes CASSFDRDGIQPQHF. The whole variable domain, remainder taken from reference TRBV28 and TRBJ1-5, is DVKVTQSSRYLVKRTGEKVFLECVQDMDHENMFWYRQDPGLGLRLIYFSYDVKMKEKGDIPEGYSVSREKKERFSLILESASTNQTSMYLCASSFDRDGIQPQHFGDGTRLSIL.

There are a few counts of this clonotype. The CDR3 bases are TGTGCCAGCAGGCGGACAGAACGAAGAGGTCTCGGGGAGCTGTTTTTT. Its translation: CASRRTERRGLGELFF. The rearrangement links TRBV6-1 to TRBJ2-2, with a weak D call TRBD1 (6 bases). Per the germline V gene, CDR1 is MNHNS and CDR2 is SASEGT. Trimming left V 6 bases short and J 7 bases short, with 21 bases between. The CDR3 spans 16 residues.

The V call is TRBV28, the J call TRBJ2-3, with TRBD2 matching over 7 bases. The V and J ends lost 4 bases and 2 bases, in that order; junction bases with no gene match: 3. The CDR3 is 14 amino acids. In germline, CDR1 is MDHEN, CDR2 SYDVKM. CDR3 sequence reads: CASSWGGSTDTQYF. CDR3 DNA sequence: TGTGCCAGCAGTTGGGGGGGTTCCACAGATACGCAGTATTTT.

The chain's CDR3 is CSASDPRERNNSPLHF. DNA of the CDR3: TGCAGTGCTAGTGACCCCAGGGAAAGAAATAATTCACCCCTCCACTTT. V is TRBV20-1 and J is TRBJ1-6, with D possibly being TRBD1 (5 bases). V lost 3 bases and J 5 bases, leaving 17 bases between the germline ends. From germline, CDR1 is DFQATT and CDR2 SNEGSKA (reference sequence). The CDR3 consists of 16 residues.

This clonotype was counted ten times or more. The J gene is TRBJ1-3, the V gene TRBV25-1, with D perhaps TRBD1 (5 bases). Trimming removed 10 bases at V and 3 bases at J, with 10 bases between. Looked up from germline, CDR1 is MGHDK and CDR2 is SYGVNS. This CDR3 is 12 amino acids long. The CDR3 region has the DNA TGTGCCACCGGGACCGTTGGAAACACCATATATTTT. Protein: CATGTVGNTIYF.

This clonotype was seen only a few times. This sequence joins TRBV20-1 and TRBJ1-2, with D tentatively TRBD1 (5 bases). This CDR3 comprises 13 residues. V lost 3 bases and J 2 bases, leaving 10 bases between the germline ends. Germline CDR1 is DFQATT and CDR2 is SNEGSKA (reference sequence). The CDR3 loop is CSARLQENYGYTF. CDR3 coding DNA: TGCAGTGCTAGGTTACAGGAAAACTATGGCTACACCTTC.

The chain links TRBV18 to TRBJ2-1; 14 positions match TRBD2. Trimming cost V 3 bases and J 1 base; bases outside gene matches: 2. Germline-derived CDR1 and CDR2 are KGHSH and LQKENI. The CDR3 totals 17 residues. CDR3 nucleotide sequence: TGTGCCAGCTCACCCCGGACTAGCGGGAGGTCCTACAATGAGCAGTTCTTC. Its translation is CASSPRTSGRSYNEQFF.

In this sample, this clonotype turned up many times. CDR3 DNA: TGTGCCAGCAGACAACGGGACAGGGGTATCCATGGCTACACCTTC. This translates into CASRQRDRGIHGYTF. The V call is TRBV12-3 or TRBV12-4, the J call TRBJ1-2; 10 bases line up with TRBD1. After removal of 6 bases from V and 6 bases from J, the junction contained 10 bases not matched to a gene. The CDR3 has 15 residues.

The DNA for the CDR3 is TGCGCCAGCAGCCGAGAACGTGACACCGGGGAGCTGTTTTTT. Residues: CASSRERDTGELFF. The chain links TRBV4-3 to TRBJ2-2, with D unresolved. Trimming removed 4 bases from V and 3 bases from J, with 9 bases in between. The CDR3 consists of 14 residues. Germline V gives CDR1 LGHNA, CDR2 YSLEER.

This clonotype was observed at least ten times. CDR3 in DNA: TGTGCCAGCAGTTCGGGGGAGGGTACGCAGTATTTT. This sequence encodes CASSSGEGTQYF. The chain recombines TRBV12-3 or TRBV12-4 with TRBJ2-3; the match to TRBD2 covers 7 bases. This CDR3 comprises 12 residues. V lost 4 bases, J lost 8 bases, and 3 bases stayed unmatched.

This clonotype appeared many times. The chain has TRBV12-3 or TRBV12-4 and TRBJ1-2; D is uncertain. Trimming took off 3 bases at V and 0 bases at J, with 8 bases between the two ends. The CDR3 contains 14 residues. CDR3 loop: CASSFWNSNYGYTF. CDR3 bases: TGTGCCAGCAGTTTCTGGAACTCTAACTATGGCTACACCTTC.

This clonotype was picked up one time. The V and J genes are TRBV6-1 and TRBJ2-5; D is possibly TRBD1 (6 bases). CDR1 is MNHNS, CDR2 SASEGT, per germline. The CDR3 is made up of 13 amino acids. V was cut by 7 bases and J by 0 bases, with 9 bases left in between. This CDR3 is CASNGDNQETQYF. The CDR3 DNA reads TGTGCCAGCAATGGGGACAACCAAGAGACCCAGTACTTC.

This chain links TRBV20-1 with TRBJ2-5; 14 bases match TRBD2. This CDR3 is built from 17 residues. Unmatched junction bases numbered 12, after V lost 5 bases and J lost 4 bases. The germline V gene encodes CDR1 DFQATT and CDR2 SNEGSKA (reference sequence). The CDR3 loop is CSAHSPGLAGDGETQYF. In DNA form, the CDR3 reads TGCAGTGCTCATTCTCCGGGACTAGCGGGAGACGGAGAGACCCAGTACTTC.

There are a few counts of this clonotype. The V and J genes are TRBV6-5 and TRBJ2-5; the D gene is possibly TRBD2 (5 bases). The CDR3 extends over 14 amino acids. Germline-derived CDR1 and CDR2 are MNHEY and SVGAGI. Trimming left V 3 bases short and J 4 bases short, with 12 bases between. CDR3 bases: TGTGCCAGCAGTTATAAGGGAGTGGGAGAGACCCAGTACTTC. It encodes CASSYKGVGETQYF.

J is TRBJ2-6 and V is TRBV6-2 or TRBV6-3; 8 bases fit TRBD1. The germline gives CDR1 MNHEY, CDR2 SVGEGT. The length of the CDR3 is 16 residues. Unmatched junction bases numbered 8, after V lost 10 bases and J lost 0 bases. The CDR3 spells CATISGQVSGANVLTF. The CDR3 coding sequence is TGTGCCACAATATCGGGACAGGTCTCTGGGGCCAACGTCCTGACTTTC.

The rearrangement uses TRBV5-1 and TRBJ1-2; the D is unclear. The V gene lost 3 bases and the J gene lost 7 bases, with 16 bases spanning the gap. The CDR3 runs 14 residues. Germline values: CDR1 SGHRS, CDR2 YFSETQ. The CDR3, as DNA: TGCGCCAGCAGCTCCACCACTCCGTCTCGTGGCTACACCTTC. Encoded protein: CASSSTTPSRGYTF. Variable domain in full (rest from reference TRBV5-1 and TRBJ1-2): KAGVTQTPRYLIKTRGQQVTLSCSPISGHRSVSWYQQTPGQGLQFLFEYFSETQRNKGNFPGRFSGRQFSNSRSEMNVSTLELGDSALYLCASSSTTPSRGYTFGSGTRLTVV.

This clonotype was picked up many times. The chain carries TRBV20-1 and TRBJ2-1, with 7 bases lining up with TRBD2. From germline, CDR1 is DFQATT and CDR2 SNEGSKA (reference sequence). V dropped 4 bases and J dropped 2; count of bases not matched to a gene: 11. The CDR3 has 16 residues. The CDR3 protein is CSATLLTGGTYNEQFF. In DNA, the CDR3 is TGCAGTGCTACCCTTCTGACGGGAGGAACCTACAATGAGCAGTTCTTC.

The chain combines TRBV14 with TRBJ2-1; tentatively, D is TRBD2 (6 bases). The germline V gene has CDR1 SGHDN and CDR2 FVKESK. The CDR3 consists of 15 residues. Trimming took off 3 bases at V and 3 bases at J, with 12 bases between the two ends. CDR3 bases: TGTGCCAGCAGCCAGAGGGCGGGAATCTACAATGAGCAGTTCTTC. It codes for CASSQRAGIYNEQFF.

The V call is TRBV20-1, the J call TRBJ2-2, with 9 nucleotides matching TRBD2. Germline assignment: CDR1 DFQATT and CDR2 SNEGSKA (reference sequence). Germline trimming cut 6 bases from V and 0 bases from J; bases unmatched to any gene: 5. CDR3 length: 15 amino acids. This CDR3 is CSARSSGTNTGELFF. Written as DNA, the CDR3 is TGCAGTGCGCGTTCTAGCGGGACGAACACCGGGGAGCTGTTTTTT.

J is TRBJ2-6 and V is TRBV11-2, with 9 nucleotides matching TRBD1. Germline trimming cut 3 bases from V and 0 bases from J; bases unmatched to any gene: 9. Germline-derived CDR1 and CDR2 are SGHAT and FQNNGV. The CDR3 is 19 amino acids. DNA of the CDR3: TGTGCCAGCAGCTTCCCCACCGGGACAGGGTACTCTGGGGCCAACGTCCTGACTTTC. Translating gives CASSFPTGTGYSGANVLTF. The full variable domain, with the rest looked up from reference TRBV11-2 and TRBJ2-6, is EAGVAQSPRYKIIEKRQSVAFWCNPISGHATLYWYQQILGQGPKLLIQFQNNGVVDDSQLPKDRFSAERLKGVDSTLKIQPAKLEDSAVYLCASSFPTGTGYSGANVLTFGAGSRLTVL.

V usage is TRBV9 and J usage is TRBJ2-2; D remains unclear. The germline gives CDR1 SGDLS, CDR2 YYNGEE. The V gene lost 1 base and the J gene lost 7 bases, with 8 bases spanning the gap. The length of the CDR3 is 13 residues. CDR3 sequence (DNA): TGTGCCAGCAGCGTATGGCGGAACGGGGAGCTGTTTTTT. Its protein is CASSVWRNGELFF.

The chain has TRBV18 and TRBJ2-1; TRBD1 is a possible D gene (6 bases). CDR3 length: 14 residues. Trimming shortened V by 2 bases and J by 10 bases, and 15 bases separated the two germline ends. Germline V gene data show CDR1 as KGHSH and CDR2 as LQKENI. For the CDR3, the DNA is TGTGCCAGCTCACCATTGGGGACAAACAGGGAGCAGTTCTTC. As protein: CASSPLGTNREQFF.

This clonotype was found a few times. V is TRBV6-1 and J is TRBJ2-6; D perhaps matches TRBD1 (6 bases). CDR3 size: 18 residues. V lost 6 bases and J 0 bases, leaving 18 bases between the germline ends. Germline V lookup: CDR1 MNHNS, CDR2 SASEGT. CDR3 in DNA: TGTGCCAGCAGCCGCCTGGGACAAGCGAGCTCTGGGGCCAACGTCCTGACTTTC. It codes for CASSRLGQASSGANVLTF.

A word on this clonotype: Germline is not matched at one junction end, which may reflect a read error. The chain employs TRBV29-1 and TRBJ2-1, with D hard to call. In germline, CDR1 is SQVTM, CDR2 ANQGSEA. CDR3 length: 11 amino acids. In DNA, the CDR3 is TGCAGCGTCCAACGACATAATGAGCAGTTATTC. Residues: CSVQRHNEQLF.